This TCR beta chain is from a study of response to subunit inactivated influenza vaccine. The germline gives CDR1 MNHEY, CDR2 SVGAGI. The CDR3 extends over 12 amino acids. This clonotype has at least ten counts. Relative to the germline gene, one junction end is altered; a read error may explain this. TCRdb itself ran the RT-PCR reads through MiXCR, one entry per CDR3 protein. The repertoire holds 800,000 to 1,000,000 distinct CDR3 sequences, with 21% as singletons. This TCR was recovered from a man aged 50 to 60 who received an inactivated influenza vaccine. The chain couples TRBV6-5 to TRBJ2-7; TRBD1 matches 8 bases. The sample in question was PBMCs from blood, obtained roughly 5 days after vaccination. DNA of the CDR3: TGCGCCAGCAGCCCGGACAGGGACGAGCAGTACTTC. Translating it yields CASSPDRDEQYF.